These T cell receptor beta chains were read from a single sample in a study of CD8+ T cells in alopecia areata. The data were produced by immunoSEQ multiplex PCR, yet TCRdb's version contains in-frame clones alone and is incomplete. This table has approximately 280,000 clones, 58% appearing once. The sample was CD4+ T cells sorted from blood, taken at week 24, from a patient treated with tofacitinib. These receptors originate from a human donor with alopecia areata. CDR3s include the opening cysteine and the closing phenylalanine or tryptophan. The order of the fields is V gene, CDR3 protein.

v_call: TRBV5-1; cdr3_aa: CASSLLGQTSGANVLTF
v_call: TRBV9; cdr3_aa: CASSWDSNQPQHF
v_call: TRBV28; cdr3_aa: CASSSQGTGTDTQYF
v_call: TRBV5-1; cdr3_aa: CASSLDGSSGNTIYF
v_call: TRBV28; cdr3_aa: CASSRPPYEQYF
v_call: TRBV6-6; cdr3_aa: CASNLQGGGETQYF
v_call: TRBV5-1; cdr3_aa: CASGQQGGDTEAFF
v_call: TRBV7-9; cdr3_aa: CASSVLRDRGPTGGTEAFF
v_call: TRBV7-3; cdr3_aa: CASSPTRDRVSNEQFF
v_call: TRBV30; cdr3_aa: CAWSVRSQETQYF
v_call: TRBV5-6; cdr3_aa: CASSIRDRVLQTQYF
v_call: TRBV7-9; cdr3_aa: CASSYNYGYTF
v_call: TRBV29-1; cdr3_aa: CSVDEGMNTEAFF
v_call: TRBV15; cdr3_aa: CATSTQRDSRETQYF
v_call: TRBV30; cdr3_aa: CAWRISGANVLTF
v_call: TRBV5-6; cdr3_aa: CASSLRQMNTEAFF
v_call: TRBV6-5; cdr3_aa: CASSSSGTGIHEQYF
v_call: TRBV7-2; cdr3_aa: CASSYSLTTGELFF
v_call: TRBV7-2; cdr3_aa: CASSPNREGRLFF
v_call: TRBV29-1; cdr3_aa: CSVGWGGNQPQHF
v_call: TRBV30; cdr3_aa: CAWSLTGRGQFF
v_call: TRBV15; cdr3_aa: CATSRDRGTDGYTF
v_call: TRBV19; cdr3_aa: CASSMDPGQGYNQPQHF
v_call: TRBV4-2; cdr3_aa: CASSQANNEQFF
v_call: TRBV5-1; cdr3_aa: CASSLQVSTDTQYF